The next 19 T cell receptor beta chains were all read from a single sample in a study of control samples from healthy donors and cancer patients. Repertoires were generated with immunoSEQ multiplex PCR, while TCRdb's copy carries only in-frame clones and drops some. The repertoire consists of tens of thousands of clones, with nearly 90% occurring once and the leading ten covering approximately 5.9%. Sequences were obtained from PBMCs. The receptors stem from a man aged 55 to 70 with colorectal cancer.

The CDR3 here is CASSLAGTGGNQPQHF. The CDR3 DNA follows: TGTGCCAGTAGTTTGGCCGGCACAGGGGGAAATCAGCCCCAGCATTTT. The V call is TRBV19, the J call TRBJ1-5; 8 bases map to TRBD1. V trimming: 5 bases; J trimming: 4 bases; junction bases outside the gene matches: 10. CDR1 is LNHDA and CDR2 is SQIVND in the germline V gene (reference sequence). This CDR3 is built from 16 residues.

This chain joins TRBV2 and TRBJ1-5, with D tentatively TRBD1 (6 bases). The V gene lost 5 bases and the J gene lost 4 bases, with 9 bases spanning the gap. Germline V gene data show CDR1 as SNHLY and CDR2 as FYNNEI. The CDR3 has 13 amino acids. The CDR3 spells CASSLQGNQPQHF. CDR3 DNA sequence: TGTGCCAGCAGTCTACAGGGAAATCAGCCCCAGCATTTT.

The chain has TRBV9 and TRBJ2-7; 9 bases match TRBD2. V was pared by 0 bases and J by 3 bases, with 7 bases of the junction left unmatched. The CDR3 consists of 16 residues. Germline V gene lookup returns CDR1 SGDLS and CDR2 YYNGEE. CDR3 nucleotides: TGTGCCAGCAGCGTAGAGGCTAGCGGGGTCCTCTACGAGCAGTACTTC. Its translation: CASSVEASGVLYEQYF. Full variable domain (remainder filled in from reference TRBV9 and TRBJ2-7): DSGVTQTPKHLITATGQRVTLRCSPRSGDLSVYWYQQSLDQGLQFLIQYYNGEERAKGNILERFSAQQFPDLHSELNLSSLELGDSALYFCASSVEASGVLYEQYFGPGTRLTVT.

This clone was detected a few times. The chain combines TRBV28 with TRBJ2-2; 11 bases line up with TRBD2. The CDR3 is 17 amino acids. V shed 0 bases, J shed 6 bases, and the junction held 6 bases outside the gene matches. From germline, CDR1 is MDHEN and CDR2 SYDVKM. CDR3 in amino acids: CASSLWRLAGGPGELFF. CDR3 bases: TGTGCCAGCAGTTTATGGAGGCTAGCGGGGGGCCCCGGGGAGCTGTTTTTT.

In this sample, this clone is medium-sized. CDR3 loop: CASSLAQGYTEAFF. The CDR3 DNA sequence: TGCGCCAGCAGCTTGGCTCAGGGGTATACTGAAGCTTTCTTT. This sequence joins TRBV5-1 and TRBJ1-1, with D perhaps TRBD1 (6 bases). Per the germline V gene, CDR1 is SGHRS and CDR2 is YFSETQ. Trimming shortened V by 0 bases and J by 5 bases, and 11 bases separated the two germline ends. The CDR3 is made up of 14 amino acids. The variable domain in full, with the rest retrieved from reference TRBV5-1 and TRBJ1-1, is KAGVTQTPRYLIKTRGQQVTLSCSPISGHRSVSWYQQTPGQGLQFLFEYFSETQRNKGNFPGRFSGRQFSNSRSEMNVSTLELGDSALYLCASSLAQGYTEAFFGQGTRLTVV.

This clone was seen a handful of times. J is TRBJ1-1 and V is TRBV30; TRBD1 matches 7 bases. Germline V lookup: CDR1 GTSNPN, CDR2 SVGIG (reference sequence). The CDR3 covers 11 residues. With V trimmed by 8 bases and J by 7 bases, 7 bases remained unmatched. In nucleotides, the CDR3 is TGTGCCAGAGGAGGGGGCATTGAAGCTTTCTTT. As protein: CARGGGIEAFF.

This clone was seen only once. V gene TRBV20-1 combines with J gene TRBJ1-2; the D gene is possibly TRBD1 (5 bases). V was shortened by 3 bases and J by 5 bases, with 13 bases between the two germline ends. Germline loops: CDR1 DFQATT, CDR2 SNEGSKA (reference sequence). The CDR3 extends over 13 amino acids. The CDR3 is CSASRRDGYGYTF. CDR3 sequence (DNA): TGCAGTGCTAGTCGGCGGGACGGGTATGGCTACACCTTC.

The chain is built from TRBV15 and TRBJ2-1, with 7 bases fitting TRBD1. This CDR3 has 13 amino acids. The J segment lost 2 bases and the V segment lost 10 bases, leaving 5 bases of the junction unmatched. CDR1 is LNHNV, CDR2 YYDKDF, per germline (reference sequence). CDR3: CAIGQATYNEQFF. The CDR3 DNA follows: TGTGCCATAGGACAGGCGACCTACAATGAGCAGTTCTTC.

With regard to this clone: Other DNA sequences of this sample code for an identical CDR3. The V and J genes are TRBV6-5 and TRBJ2-7; no reliable D call. CDR3 size: 13 residues. Deletions cut 0 bases from V and 3 bases from J, with 6 bases between. Germline values: CDR1 MNHEY, CDR2 SVGAGI. CDR3 in amino acids: CASSYSKGYEQYF. In DNA form, the CDR3 reads TGTGCCAGCAGTTACTCGAAGGGCTACGAGCAGTACTTC.

The chain has TRBV5-1 and TRBJ1-2; a possible D gene is TRBD1 (5 bases). Germline assignment: CDR1 SGHRS and CDR2 YFSETQ. Trimming stripped 4 bases from V and 2 bases from J, with 18 bases between. The length of the CDR3 is 16 residues. The CDR3 sequence: CASSPTSGQINYGYTF. CDR3 sequence (DNA): TGCGCCAGCAGCCCCACAAGCGGACAAATAAACTATGGCTACACCTTC.

This clone was counted a few times. The chain employs TRBV3-1 (or the pseudogene TRBV3-2) and TRBJ2-6; possible D gene TRBD2, 6 bases. This CDR3 comprises 21 residues. The germline V gene has CDR1 LGHDT and CDR2 YNNKEL (reference sequence). V was trimmed by 1 base and J by 2 bases, leaving 24 bases between them. The CDR3 loop is CASSQVGEGVSGVAGANVLTF. The DNA of the CDR3 is TGTGCCAGCAGCCAAGTGGGTGAAGGTGTCTCGGGGGTTGCTGGGGCCAACGTCCTGACTTTC.

V and J are TRBV2 and TRBJ2-7; D call uncertain. Germline V CDR1 and CDR2: SNHLY, FYNNEI. The V end lost 4 bases, the J end lost 4 bases, and 5 bases lay between the germline ends. This CDR3 is 11 amino acids long. The CDR3 nucleotides read TGTGCCAGCAGTGGGCATTACGAGCAGTACTTC. Amino acid sequence: CASSGHYEQYF.

CDR3 amino acids: CASSQWTGTKGETQYF. CDR3 DNA sequence: TGTGCCAGCAGCCAGTGGACAGGGACTAAAGGGGAGACCCAGTACTTC. The chain recombines TRBV7-2 with TRBJ2-5, with a tentative D call TRBD1 (8 bases). Trimming removed 5 bases at V and 5 bases at J, with 21 bases between. CDR3 length: 16 residues. The germline V gene encodes CDR1 SGHTA and CDR2 FQGNSA.

This clone was picked up one time. This chain joins TRBV7-3 and TRBJ2-5, with 7 bases aligning to TRBD1. CDR1 and CDR2 (germline): SGHTA, FQGTGA. This CDR3 comprises 16 residues. V was clipped by 5 bases and J by 1 base; unmatched bases: 10. The CDR3 sequence is CASSPTGVVPQETQYF. The DNA of the CDR3 is TGTGCCAGCAGCCCAACAGGGGTTGTCCCCCAAGAGACCCAGTACTTC.

The genes are TRBV19 and TRBJ1-6; tentatively, D is TRBD1 (6 bases). V lost 3 bases, J lost 7 bases, and 13 bases lay in between. The CDR3 is 15 residues long. Per the germline V gene, CDR1 is LNHDA and CDR2 is SQIVND (reference sequence). The chain's CDR3 is CASSMGHRVNSPLHF. CDR3 nucleotide sequence: TGTGCCAGTAGTATGGGACACCGAGTCAATTCACCCCTCCACTTT.

V is TRBV5-4 and J is TRBJ1-6; the match to TRBD1 covers 7 bases. With 4 bases clipped from V and 6 bases from J, the junction kept 4 bases outside the gene matches. The germline V gene encodes CDR1 SGHNT and CDR2 YYREEE (reference sequence). The CDR3 has 14 residues. The CDR3 region is CASSVGGSNSPLHF. CDR3 coding DNA: TGTGCCAGCAGCGTAGGGGGCAGTAATTCACCCCTCCACTTT.

This chain joins TRBV6-1 and TRBJ2-4; the match to TRBD1 covers 8 bases. Trimming at V came to 0 bases and at J to 1 base, leaving 8 bases not matched to a gene. CDR1 is MNHNS and CDR2 is SASEGT in the germline V gene. CDR3 length: 18 residues. The CDR3 here is CASSEALSGGLAKNIQYF. The CDR3 DNA reads TGTGCCAGCAGTGAAGCGCTTTCAGGGGGCTTGGCCAAAAACATTCAGTACTTC.

In this sample, this clone turned up once. This chain links TRBV7-2 with TRBJ2-3, with D uncertain. The germline V gene encodes CDR1 SGHTA and CDR2 FQGNSA. Trimming removed 6 bases from V and 1 base from J, with 8 bases in between. CDR3 length equals 13 residues. The CDR3 here is CASRKTGTDTQYF. The DNA of the CDR3 is TGTGCCAGCAGGAAAACCGGCACAGATACGCAGTATTTT. Using reference TRBV7-2 and TRBJ2-3 for the parts outside the CDR3, the full variable domain is GAGVSQSPSNKVTEKGKDVELRCDPISGHTALYWYRQSLGQGLEFLIYFQGNSAPDKSGLPSDRFSAERTGGSVSTLTIQRTQQEDSAVYLCASRKTGTDTQYFGPGTRLTVL.

This sequence joins TRBV12-5 and TRBJ2-7, with D perhaps TRBD1 (5 bases). The V gene's germline CDR1 is LGHNT and CDR2 FRNRAP. The CDR3 covers 15 residues. V shed 0 bases and J shed 2 bases, with 11 bases lying between them. The CDR3 coding sequence is TGTGCTAGTGGTTTGGTACGTCAGGGTCCCTACGAGCAGTACTTC. Its translation: CASGLVRQGPYEQYF.